Below, one TCR beta chain is given with its context. Some clones are missing from TCRdb's copy, which holds only in-frame ones; the method was immunoSEQ multiplex PCR. Of approximately 100,000 clones detected, around 93% appear once; the ten largest clones hold roughly 4.5%. This sample stems from a study of T cell changes during pregnancy in multiple sclerosis. Trimming shortened V by 5 bases and J by 1 base, and 14 bases separated the two germline ends. This CDR3 region has 16 residues. Germline lookup yields CDR1 SGHTA and CDR2 FQGNSA. This TCR came from a female donor with multiple sclerosis, enrolled in a pregnancy study. This specimen was peripheral blood, taken in the first trimester of pregnancy. The V and J genes are TRBV7-2 and TRBJ1-4; D is ambiguous. DNA of the CDR3: TGTGCCAGCAGCCCCCGACTAAGTGGAACTAATGAAAAACTGTTTTTT. Translated, it gives CASSPRLSGTNEKLFF.